These T cell receptor beta chains were read from a single sample in a study of blood T cell repertoires in COVID-19. Assay used: immunoSEQ multiplex PCR; TCRdb lists only in-frame clones, some missing. This table has under 150,000 clones, over 70% appearing once. The sample taken for sequencing was peripheral blood. The receptors originated from a man in his fifties or sixties with acute or convalescent COVID-19. Both conserved end residues are part of each CDR3. Fields, in order: D gene, V gene, clone size, J gene, CDR3 protein, CDR3 DNA. A D gene is named only where the DNA matches it firmly. Clone size appears in some rows only: once, few, many, or a class for an expanded clone.

D: .; V: TRBV19; size: .; J: TRBJ2-2; CDR3: CASSSGRTGELFF; DNA: TGTGCCAGTAGTTCAGGGCGCACCGGGGAGCTGTTTTTT
D: TRBD2; V: TRBV12-3/TRBV12-4; size: .; J: TRBJ2-5; CDR3: CASSSGTSGSQYF; DNA: TGTGCCAGCAGTTCGGGGACTAGCGGGTCCCAGTACTTC
D: .; V: TRBV28; size: .; J: TRBJ1-5; CDR3: CASSFLEAMDQPQHF; DNA: TGTGCCAGCAGTTTTTTAGAGGCAATGGATCAGCCCCAGCATTTT
D: .; V: TRBV28; size: once; J: TRBJ2-5; CDR3: CASSLGGALETQYF; DNA: TGTGCCAGCAGTTTAGGGGGGGCCCTAGAGACCCAGTACTTC
D: .; V: TRBV19; size: .; J: TRBJ1-2; CDR3: CASSTTGTNYGYTF; DNA: TGTGCCAGTAGTACGACAGGAACTAACTATGGCTACACCTTC
D: TRBD1; V: TRBV24-1; size: few; J: TRBJ2-1; CDR3: CATSDDRGGLNNEQFF; DNA: TGTGCCACCAGTGATGACAGGGGAGGTCTGAACAATGAGCAGTTCTTC
D: .; V: TRBV4-1; size: .; J: TRBJ1-2; CDR3: CASSLLWTEINGYTF; DNA: TGCGCCAGCAGCCTGCTCTGGACAGAGATAAATGGCTACACCTTC
D: .; V: TRBV6-5; size: once; J: TRBJ1-2; CDR3: CASSTRGFGYTF; DNA: TGTGCCAGCAGCACCCGGGGTTTTGGCTACACCTTC
D: TRBD1; V: TRBV2; size: once; J: TRBJ1-5; CDR3: CASSGQGSTQHF; DNA: TGTGCCAGCAGTGGACAGGGATCCACCCAGCATTTT
D: TRBD1; V: TRBV5-1; size: .; J: TRBJ2-3; CDR3: CASRFPGQGLPDTQYF; DNA: TGCGCCAGCAGGTTCCCGGGACAGGGACTCCCAGATACGCAGTATTTT
D: TRBD2; V: TRBV9; size: .; J: TRBJ2-2; CDR3: CASSAREGRNTGELFF; DNA: TGTGCCAGCAGCGCCCGGGAGGGCCGGAACACCGGGGAGCTGTTTTTT
D: .; V: TRBV5-6; size: .; J: TRBJ1-2; CDR3: CASLSYGENYGYTF; DNA: TGTGCCAGCCTATCATACGGGGAGAACTATGGCTACACCTTC
D: .; V: TRBV11-3; size: once; J: TRBJ1-5; CDR3: CASRYRVYSNQPQHF; DNA: TGTGCCAGCAGGTACAGGGTTTATAGCAATCAGCCCCAGCATTTT
D: TRBD1; V: TRBV3-1/TRBV3-2; size: .; J: TRBJ1-4; CDR3: CASSHNRGFNEKLFF; DNA: TGTGCCAGCAGCCATAACAGGGGATTTAATGAAAAACTGTTTTTT
D: .; V: TRBV18; size: .; J: TRBJ2-2; CDR3: CASSLGRNTGELFF; DNA: TGTGCCAGCTCCCTGGGGAGGAACACCGGGGAGCTGTTTTTT
D: .; V: TRBV4-1; size: many; J: TRBJ2-7; CDR3: CASSLTAIYEQYF; DNA: TGCGCCAGCAGCCTGACAGCAATCTACGAGCAGTACTTC
D: TRBD1; V: TRBV27; size: .; J: TRBJ1-2; CDR3: CASSPTGQEGNYGYTF; DNA: TGTGCCAGCAGTCCCACGGGACAGGAGGGTAACTATGGCTACACCTTC
D: .; V: TRBV4-2; size: .; J: TRBJ2-2; CDR3: CASSPHAGPDNTGELFF; DNA: TGTGCCAGCAGCCCGCACGCGGGACCCGACAACACCGGGGAGCTGTTTTTT
D: .; V: TRBV6-5; size: .; J: TRBJ1-2; CDR3: CASSAPGEYYGYTF; DNA: TGTGCCAGCAGCGCCCCGGGGGAATATTATGGCTACACCTTC
D: TRBD1; V: TRBV13; size: few; J: TRBJ1-2; CDR3: CASSTRTGGADGYTF; DNA: TGTGCCAGCAGCACAAGGACAGGGGGCGCGGATGGCTACACCTTC
D: .; V: TRBV5-4; size: .; J: TRBJ1-4; CDR3: CASSQAADEKLFF; DNA: TGTGCCAGCAGCCAGGCCGCAGATGAAAAACTGTTTTTT
D: .; V: TRBV27; size: .; J: TRBJ1-2; CDR3: CASSITVNYGYTF; DNA: TGTGCCAGCAGTATTACAGTGAACTATGGCTACACCTTC
D: .; V: TRBV5-4; size: .; J: TRBJ1-1; CDR3: CASSLVQTNTEAFF; DNA: TGTGCCAGCAGCTTGGTACAGACGAACACTGAAGCTTTCTTT
D: .; V: TRBV11-2; size: .; J: TRBJ2-1; CDR3: CASSLSGGGHEQFF; DNA: TGTGCCAGCAGCTTATCCGGAGGGGGCCATGAGCAGTTCTTC
D: .; V: TRBV27; size: medium-sized; J: TRBJ2-2; CDR3: CASSLQGTDTGELFF; DNA: TGTGCCAGCAGTTTACAGGGAACGGACACCGGGGAGCTGTTTTTT
D: TRBD2; V: TRBV12-3/TRBV12-4; size: .; J: TRBJ2-3; CDR3: CAIAGGSTDTQYF; DNA: TGTGCCATAGCGGGGGGGAGCACAGATACGCAGTATTTT
D: TRBD2; V: TRBV2; size: .; J: TRBJ2-1; CDR3: CASSGTTSGGWNEQFF; DNA: TGTGCCAGCAGTGGGACGACTAGCGGGGGGTGGAATGAGCAGTTCTTC
D: TRBD1; V: TRBV7-9; size: .; J: TRBJ1-2; CDR3: CASSIMGTENGYTF; DNA: TGTGCCAGCAGTATTATGGGGACAGAAAATGGCTACACCTTC
D: TRBD1; V: TRBV15; size: .; J: TRBJ1-1; CDR3: CATSSVKQGASEAFF; DNA: TGTGCCACCAGCAGTGTAAAACAGGGGGCTTCTGAAGCTTTCTTT
D: .; V: TRBV6-2/TRBV6-3; size: .; J: TRBJ1-5; CDR3: CASSYSPGLNSNQPQHF; DNA: TGTGCCAGCAGTTACTCGCCGGGACTAAATAGCAATCAGCCCCAGCATTTT
D: TRBD1; V: TRBV19; size: .; J: TRBJ1-1; CDR3: CASSSTRQGRGNTEAFF; DNA: TGTGCCAGTAGCAGTACTAGACAGGGGCGGGGGAACACTGAAGCTTTCTTT
D: .; V: TRBV5-4; size: .; J: TRBJ1-2; CDR3: CASSLDSYGYTF; DNA: TGTGCCAGCAGCTTGGACAGCTATGGCTACACCTTC
D: TRBD1; V: TRBV5-1; size: .; J: TRBJ2-7; CDR3: CASSIGTGLYEQYF; DNA: TGCGCCAGCAGCATAGGGACAGGGTTGTACGAGCAGTACTTC